This TCR beta chain was identified in a study of blood T cell repertoires in COVID-19. At the level of the study: COVID-19 samples collected from the United States, Italy and Spain covered acute and convalescent phases.

Participants spanned ages about 18 to 95 years and resided in about two dozen US areas. Cohort assignment relied on participant-reported clinical history. Shortly before study entry, within 2 weeks, exposed participants had met a COVID-19 case. This clone appeared a single time. This CDR3 comprises 16 residues. Trimming cost V 3 bases and J 3 bases, with 15 bases left between them. Germline CDR1 is SGHAT and CDR2 is FQNNGV. TCRdb's table, derived via immunoSEQ multiplex PCR, lists solely in-frame clones and lacks some. The sample lists around 150,000 clones, around four fifths occurring once. Input material: PBMCs or T cells enriched from blood (not recorded which). This TCR was sampled from a man between 65 and 85 years old who had been exposed to COVID-19. This chain uses TRBV11-2 with TRBJ2-1; perhaps TRBD1 as D (6 bases). In DNA form, the CDR3 reads TGTGCCAGCAGCTTCCGCGTGGGGGCCGGCTACAATGAGCAGTTCTTC. Amino acids: CASSFRVGAGYNEQFF. Full variable domain (rest looked up from reference TRBV11-2 and TRBJ2-1): EAGVAQSPRYKIIEKRQSVAFWCNPISGHATLYWYQQILGQGPKLLIQFQNNGVVDDSQLPKDRFSAERLKGVDSTLKIQPAKLEDSAVYLCASSFRVGAGYNEQFFGPGTRLTVL.